Below, 5 T cell receptor beta chains from the same sample are listed, as sequenced in a study of T-cell reconstitution after alpha-beta-depleted transplantation in children. Construction of the TCRbeta library involved unique molecular identifiers. TCRdb reprocessed the PCR reads with MiXCR, giving one entry per CDR3 protein. The sample lists hundreds of thousands of distinct CDR3 sequences, roughly 16% occurring once. Source: PBMCs, mostly from graft donor cells, taken 360 days after TCRalphabeta/CD19-depleted stem cell transplant. These receptors all come from a boy younger than two who had a stem cell transplant for Wiskott-Aldrich syndrome, so the T cells may come from the graft donor.

This clonotype has at least ten counts. This chain uses TRBV7-9 with TRBJ1-1; D is unclear. Germline values: CDR1 SEHNR, CDR2 FQNEAQ (reference sequence). The CDR3 is made up of 11 amino acids. The V gene lost 5 bases and the J gene lost 11 bases, with 12 bases spanning the gap. CDR3 in DNA: TGTGCCAGCAGCCCGGACGCGGGGGCTTTCTTT. It translates to CASSPDAGAFF.

The table lists this clonotype with a few counts. The J gene is TRBJ1-1, the V gene TRBV5-6; TRBD1 might be the D (5 bases). This CDR3 has 17 residues. Germline CDR1 is SGHDT and CDR2 is YYEEEE. The germline V and J ends were trimmed by 0 bases and 1 base, with 16 bases remaining between them. The CDR3 nucleotides are TGTGCCAGCAGCTTGGTAACTGGGGGGATGAGGAACACTGAAGCTTTCTTT. Translation gives CASSLVTGGMRNTEAFF. Full variable domain (outside the CDR3, taken from reference TRBV5-6 and TRBJ1-1): DAGVTQSPTHLIKTRGQQVTLRCSPKSGHDTVSWYQQALGQGPQFIFQYYEEEERQRGNFPDRFSGHQFPNYSSELNVNALLLGDSALYLCASSLVTGGMRNTEAFFGQGTRLTVV.

In its sample, this clonotype was seen many times. The J gene is TRBJ2-7, the V gene TRBV25-1; 10 bases align to TRBD1. V shed 4 bases, J shed 3 bases, and the junction held 9 bases outside the gene matches. CDR1 and CDR2 from the germline V gene are MGHDK and SYGVNS. This CDR3 spans 16 amino acids. This CDR3 is CASSAWTGGIYYEQYF. CDR3 nucleotides: TGTGCCAGCAGTGCCTGGACAGGGGGGATTTACTACGAGCAGTACTTC.

The CDR3 DNA reads TGTGCCAGTAGTTCCGGGACAGGGGACGAAAACATTCAGTACTTC. This sequence encodes CASSSGTGDENIQYF. This chain joins TRBV19 and TRBJ2-4; 10 nucleotides line up with TRBD1. The germline gives CDR1 LNHDA, CDR2 SQIVND (reference sequence). CDR3 size: 15 residues. The V and J ends lost 5 bases and 5 bases, in that order; junction bases with no gene match: 6. Full variable domain (rest looked up from reference TRBV19 and TRBJ2-4): DGGITQSPKYLFRKEGQNVTLSCEQNLNHDAMYWYRQDPGQGLRLIYYSQIVNDFQKGDIAEGYSVSREKKESFPLTVTSAQKNPTAFYLCASSSGTGDENIQYFGAGTRLSVL.

This clonotype has just a few counts. V usage is TRBV7-9 and J usage is TRBJ2-2; D not resolved. The CDR3 spans 15 residues. CDR1 is SEHNR and CDR2 is FQNEAQ in the germline V gene (reference sequence). Between the trimmed V and J ends, which lost 2 bases and 9 bases, there was a span of 16 bases. CDR3 sequence (DNA): TGTGCCAGCAGCTTAAATTTTCCATGGCCTTGGGAGCTGTTTTTT. Amino acid sequence: CASSLNFPWPWELFF.